The present T cell receptor (beta chain) was sequenced within a study of T cell responses to AZD1222 COVID-19 vaccine. Study outcomes and limitations: Most donors were white British and more were female, and clonal diversity was possibly underestimated. In the spike-specific TCR repertoire, nearly half reportedly target unmutated variant regions. Every sample of the repertoires postdated the peak T cell response.

This clone came up a few times. The antigen is undetermined. Germline V gene data show CDR1 as MNHNS and CDR2 as SASEGT. The CDR3 is 12 residues long. Trimming took off 3 bases at V and 10 bases at J, with 11 bases between the two ends. Profiling relied on immunoSEQ multiplex PCR, and the TCRdb table lists in-frame clones only, not all of them. This table holds some 130,000 clones, around four fifths found once. The sequences come from peripheral blood, collected on day 0 of AZD1222 vaccination. The V gene is TRBV6-1, the J gene TRBJ2-3; D is unclear. The receptor was isolated from an adult in good health. CDR3 DNA sequence: TGTGCCAGCAGTGACGGCCCTTTTTCGCAGTATTTT. It specifies CASSDGPFSQYF.